Each of the 24 T cell receptor beta chains below was sequenced from the same sample in a study of naive and memory T cell subsets. The beta constant-region primer was an equimolar mix of two oligonucleotides covering TRBC1 and TRBC2. A single record per CDR3 protein comes from TCRdb applying MiXCR to the UMI-ligation and nested PCR reads. The sample shows 130,000 to 150,000 distinct CDR3 sequences, approximately 15% of them seen only once. The sequenced sample consisted of naive CD4+ T cells from blood. These receptor sequences come from a human donor in good health.

The chain employs TRBV5-1 and TRBJ2-1; 10 bases fit TRBD1. Germline values: CDR1 SGHRS, CDR2 YFSETQ. This CDR3 is 16 amino acids long. V shed 3 bases, J shed 5 bases, and the junction held 8 bases outside the gene matches. This CDR3 is CASSYSPGQGNNEQFF. The DNA of the CDR3 is TGCGCCAGCAGCTACTCACCGGGACAGGGGAACAATGAGCAGTTCTTC.

This chain links TRBV10-2 with TRBJ2-3, with D perhaps matching TRBD2 (7 bases). V was clipped by 7 bases and J by 0 bases, with 20 bases between them. Germline V CDR1 and CDR2: WSHSY, SAAADI. The CDR3 runs to 17 residues. CDR3 sequence (DNA): TGCGCCAGCATGGGGGGGCCATTGACGGCTAGCACAGATACGCAGTATTTT. It encodes CASMGGPLTASTDTQYF.

V gene TRBV10-3 combines with J gene TRBJ2-2, with D possibly matching TRBD2 (6 bases). The germline V and J ends were trimmed by 0 bases and 0 bases, with 17 bases remaining between them. Germline V gene sequence: CDR1 ENHRY, CDR2 SYGVKD. The CDR3 has 19 residues. This chain's CDR3 is CAISESIGGRRANTGELFF. In nucleotides, the CDR3 is TGTGCCATCAGTGAGTCGATAGGTGGCCGGAGGGCGAACACCGGGGAGCTGTTTTTT.

This clonotype was picked up many times. The DNA for the CDR3 is TGCAGCCCTTGGGGGCTTAGCACAGATACGCAGTATTTT. It encodes CSPWGLSTDTQYF. J is TRBJ2-3 and V is TRBV29-1, with TRBD1 as a possible D gene (6 bases). V was pared by 8 bases and J by 0 bases, with 12 bases between. The germline V gene encodes CDR1 SQVTM and CDR2 ANQGSEA. CDR3 length: 13 amino acids.

The chain combines TRBV11-2 with TRBJ2-2, with TRBD2 matching over 8 bases. This CDR3 spans 16 amino acids. Germline values: CDR1 SGHAT, CDR2 FQNNGV. V trimming: 0 bases; J trimming: 5 bases; junction bases outside the gene matches: 5. CDR3 in amino acids: CASSLDTGGQTGELFF. The CDR3 DNA reads TGTGCCAGCAGCTTAGATACGGGAGGGCAGACCGGGGAGCTGTTTTTT.

The chain employs TRBV20-1 and TRBJ2-2, with 7 bases lining up with TRBD1. The junction had 8 bases not matched to a gene; V was cut back by 3 bases and J by 4 bases. Germline lookup yields CDR1 DFQATT and CDR2 SNEGSKA (reference sequence). The CDR3 consists of 15 residues. The CDR3 loop reads CSARWTGRLTGELFF. Here the CDR3 DNA reads TGCAGTGCTAGGTGGACAGGACGACTCACCGGGGAGCTGTTTTTT.

The V gene is TRBV20-1, the J gene TRBJ2-2, with a possible D match to TRBD1 (6 bases). CDR1 DFQATT and CDR2 SNEGSKA come from the germline V gene (reference sequence). CDR3 length: 15 amino acids. V was cut by 0 bases and J by 4 bases, with 12 bases left in between. As DNA, the CDR3 is TGCAGTGCTAGAGATACAGGGATGGGCACCGGGGAGCTGTTTTTT. Translated: CSARDTGMGTGELFF.

This chain links TRBV28 with TRBJ2-2, with TRBD2 matching 12 bases. The CDR3 extends over 19 amino acids. The germline V gene has CDR1 MDHEN and CDR2 SYDVKM. V gave up 7 bases and J gave up 0 bases; unmatched junction bases: 12. The CDR3 spells CASNEFGLAGFANTGELFF. The CDR3, as DNA: TGTGCCAGCAACGAGTTTGGACTAGCGGGATTCGCGAACACCGGGGAGCTGTTTTTT.

The chain combines TRBV4-1 with TRBJ1-5; D not certain. The V gene's germline CDR1 is MGHRA and CDR2 YSYEKL. The CDR3 sequence is 13 residues long. V lost 5 bases and J 3 bases, leaving 8 bases between the germline ends. The CDR3 region has the DNA TGCGCCAGCAGCGGGGTTCTCAATCAGCCCCAGCATTTT. Translating it yields CASSGVLNQPQHF.

This chain joins TRBV20-1 and TRBJ2-7; D call uncertain. The CDR3 runs to 14 residues. Trimming pared 6 bases from V and 0 bases from J, leaving 15 bases between. From germline, CDR1 is DFQATT and CDR2 SNEGSKA (reference sequence). CDR3 loop: CSAQLTRTSYEQYF. CDR3 DNA sequence: TGCAGTGCCCAATTGACACGAACCTCCTACGAGCAGTACTTC.

The DNA of the CDR3 is TGTGCCAGCAGTTACACGCATAACGGGGAGCTGTTTTTT. Its protein product is CASSYTHNGELFF. J is TRBJ2-2 and V is TRBV6-5; D remains unclear. The V end lost 2 bases, the J end lost 7 bases, and 8 bases lay between the germline ends. The CDR3 is made up of 13 amino acids. Per the germline V gene, CDR1 is MNHEY and CDR2 is SVGAGI.

This clonotype was seen a handful of times. The gene calls are TRBV29-1 and TRBJ2-2; D uncertain. Trimming took 6 bases from V and 6 from J, leaving 14 bases between them. Germline lookup yields CDR1 SQVTM and CDR2 ANQGSEA. The CDR3 consists of 13 residues. The CDR3 DNA reads as TGCAGCGTCGAGGCCTCCTATGCCGGGGAGCTGTTTTTT. Its translation is CSVEASYAGELFF.

The genes are TRBV7-2 and TRBJ2-1; possible D gene TRBD1, 6 bases. Looked up from germline, CDR1 is SGHTA and CDR2 is FQGNSA. V lost 3 bases and J lost 6, with 9 bases in between. The CDR3 covers 13 residues. CDR3 DNA: TGTGCCAGCAGCTTCGGGACACCCAATGAGCAGTTCTTC. As protein: CASSFGTPNEQFF.

The rearrangement uses TRBV6-1 and TRBJ2-7, with TRBD1 matching 7 bases. The V gene end was trimmed by 4 bases and the J gene end by 1 base; junction bases not matched to a gene: 4. The CDR3 totals 14 residues. Germline values: CDR1 MNHNS, CDR2 SASEGT. CDR3 nucleotides: TGTGCCAGCAGTGCTGACAGGGTTTCCTACGAGCAGTACTTC. Its translation: CASSADRVSYEQYF.

The V gene is TRBV14, the J gene TRBJ2-2, with D perhaps matching TRBD2 (5 bases). CDR3 size: 17 residues. The germline gives CDR1 SGHDN, CDR2 FVKESK. The V gene lost 3 bases and the J gene lost 4 bases, with 18 bases spanning the gap. The CDR3 protein is CASSHRGLDPSTGELFF. CDR3 in DNA: TGTGCCAGCAGCCACCGCGGACTCGACCCTTCCACCGGGGAGCTGTTTTTT. Supplemented by reference TRBV14 and TRBJ2-2, the full variable domain reads EAGVTQFPSHSVIEKGQTVTLRCDPISGHDNLYWYRRVMGKEIKFLLHFVKESKQDESGMPNNRFLAERTGGTYSTLKVQPAELEDSGVYFCASSHRGLDPSTGELFFGEGSRLTVL.

CDR3 residues: CSARLAGSETQYF. The CDR3 DNA is TGCAGTGCTAGACTAGCGGGATCTGAGACCCAGTACTTC. J is TRBJ2-5 and V is TRBV20-1; 9 nucleotides align to TRBD2. The CDR3 contains 13 residues. The V gene's germline CDR1 is DFQATT and CDR2 SNEGSKA (reference sequence). Germline trimming cut 2 bases from V and 5 bases from J; bases unmatched to any gene: 3.

This sequence joins TRBV4-2 and TRBJ2-4; D is unclear. The CDR3 is 16 residues long. The germline V and J ends were trimmed by 0 bases and 0 bases, with 9 bases remaining between them. CDR1 is LGHNA, CDR2 YNFKEQ, per germline. This chain's CDR3 is CASSQDKTLAKNIQYF. The CDR3, as DNA: TGTGCCAGCAGCCAAGATAAGACACTAGCCAAAAACATTCAGTACTTC.

In its sample, this clonotype was seen a few times. The chain employs TRBV2 and TRBJ2-7; unclear D gene. Germline V gives CDR1 SNHLY, CDR2 FYNNEI. CDR3 length: 11 residues. Trimming shortened V by 3 bases and J by 6 bases, and 6 bases separated the two germline ends. In nucleotides, the CDR3 is TGTGCCAGCAGTGATGAGCTCGAGCAGTACTTC. This gives the protein CASSDELEQYF.

This clonotype was detected a few times. This sequence joins TRBV12-3 or TRBV12-4 and TRBJ1-4; tentative D call: TRBD1 (6 bases). CDR3 size: 14 residues. The germline V and J ends were trimmed by 6 bases and 3 bases, with 11 bases remaining between them. This CDR3 is CASSIRGANEKLFF. CDR3 in DNA: TGTGCCAGCAGCATCAGGGGAGCTAATGAAAAACTGTTTTTT.

This chain joins TRBV7-6 and TRBJ2-3; 8 nucleotides match TRBD2. V shed 5 bases and J 8 bases; nucleotides not matched to a gene: 6. CDR1 and CDR2 from the germline V gene are SGHVS and FNYEAQ. This CDR3 spans 13 amino acids. The CDR3 loop is CASSQTTSGTQYF. CDR3 bases: TGTGCCAGCAGCCAGACTACTAGCGGTACGCAGTATTTT.

The chain is built from TRBV7-9 and TRBJ2-5; D may be TRBD1 (5 bases). The CDR3 is made up of 15 amino acids. The germline CDR1 and CDR2 sequences are SEHNR and FQNEAQ (reference sequence). Trimming cost V 1 base and J 1 base, with 10 bases left between them. The CDR3 spells CASSLGAGSQETQYF. In DNA, the CDR3 is TGTGCCAGCAGCTTAGGAGCAGGGTCCCAAGAGACCCAGTACTTC.

The chain employs TRBV3-1 and TRBJ2-1; 10 nucleotides match TRBD2. CDR1 LGHDT and CDR2 YNNKEL come from the germline V gene (reference sequence). The CDR3 loop spans 16 amino acids. After removal of 2 bases from V and 8 bases from J, the junction contained 9 bases not matched to a gene. This CDR3 reads CASSQLGTSEEDEQFF. The DNA of the CDR3 is TGTGCCAGCAGCCAACTTGGGACTAGCGAGGAGGATGAGCAGTTCTTC.

V gene TRBV30 combines with J gene TRBJ1-2, with D uncertain. Germline CDR1 and CDR2: GTSNPN and SVGIG (reference sequence). This CDR3 comprises 11 residues. Trimming pared 3 bases from V and 9 bases from J, leaving 11 bases between. The CDR3 loop is CAWSPGPRYTF. The CDR3 DNA follows: TGTGCCTGGAGCCCCGGCCCTCGCTACACCTTC.

This clonotype was seen only a few times. The chain combines TRBV10-3 with TRBJ2-3, with a weak D call TRBD2 (5 bases). CDR3 length: 13 residues. Between the trimmed V and J ends, which lost 5 bases and 4 bases, there was a span of 10 bases. CDR1 ENHRY and CDR2 SYGVKD come from the germline V gene. The CDR3 is CAISRSEADTQYF. The DNA of the CDR3 is TGTGCCATCAGTAGGTCGGAGGCAGATACGCAGTATTTT.